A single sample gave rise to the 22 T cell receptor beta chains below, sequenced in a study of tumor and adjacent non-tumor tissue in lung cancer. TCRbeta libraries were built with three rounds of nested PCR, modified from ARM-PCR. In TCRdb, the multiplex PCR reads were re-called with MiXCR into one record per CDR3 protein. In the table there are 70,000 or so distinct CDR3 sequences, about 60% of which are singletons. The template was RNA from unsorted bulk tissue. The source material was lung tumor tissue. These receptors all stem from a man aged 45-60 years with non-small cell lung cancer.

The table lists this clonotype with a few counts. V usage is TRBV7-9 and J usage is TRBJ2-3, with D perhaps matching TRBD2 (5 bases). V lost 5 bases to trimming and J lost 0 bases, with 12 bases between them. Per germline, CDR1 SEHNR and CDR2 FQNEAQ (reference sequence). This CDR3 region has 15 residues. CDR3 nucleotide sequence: TGTGCCAGCAGCAGTGGACTCATTAGCACAGATACGCAGTATTTT. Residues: CASSSGLISTDTQYF.

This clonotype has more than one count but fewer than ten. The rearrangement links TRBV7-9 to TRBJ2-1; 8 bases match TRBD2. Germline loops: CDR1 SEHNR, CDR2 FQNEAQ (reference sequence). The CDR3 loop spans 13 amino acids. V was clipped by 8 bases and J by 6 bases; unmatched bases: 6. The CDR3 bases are TGTGCCAGCGGACCGGGGGGGATCAATGAGCAGTTCTTC. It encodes CASGPGGINEQFF.

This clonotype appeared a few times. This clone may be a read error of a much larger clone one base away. The CDR3 DNA sequence: TGTGCCATCAGTGATTCAGGAGGGACTAGCGTCGAGCAGTACTTC. This sequence encodes CAISDSGGTSVEQYF. The V gene is TRBV10-3, the J gene TRBJ2-7; 10 bases agree with TRBD2. This CDR3 comprises 15 residues. From germline, CDR1 is ENHRY and CDR2 SYGVKD. V lost 3 bases to trimming and J lost 6 bases; unmatched junction nucleotides: 8.

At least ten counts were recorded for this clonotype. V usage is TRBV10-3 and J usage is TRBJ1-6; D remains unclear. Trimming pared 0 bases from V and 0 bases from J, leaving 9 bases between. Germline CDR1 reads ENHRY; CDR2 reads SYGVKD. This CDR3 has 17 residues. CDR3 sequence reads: CAISESGRSSYNSPLHF. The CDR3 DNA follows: TGTGCCATCAGTGAGTCAGGACGTAGCTCCTATAATTCACCCCTCCACTTT.

The CDR3 sequence is CASRLTEPFYEQYF. The CDR3 DNA is TGTGCCAGCAGATTAACGGAGCCCTTCTACGAGCAGTACTTC. The gene calls are TRBV6-1 and TRBJ2-7; D is uncertain. Per germline, CDR1 MNHNS and CDR2 SASEGT. V lost 6 bases, J lost 3 bases, and 15 bases lay in between. This CDR3 region has 14 residues.

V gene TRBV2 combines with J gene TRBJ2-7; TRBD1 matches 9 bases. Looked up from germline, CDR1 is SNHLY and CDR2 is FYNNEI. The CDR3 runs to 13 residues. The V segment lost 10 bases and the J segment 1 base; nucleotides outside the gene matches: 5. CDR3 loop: CATGTGSSYEQYF. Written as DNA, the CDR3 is TGTGCCACAGGGACAGGGTCGTCCTACGAGCAGTACTTC.

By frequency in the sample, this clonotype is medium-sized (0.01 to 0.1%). The CDR3 region has the DNA TGCGCCAGCAGCCTCCGGGGGGATTTTGGGGACACTGAAGCTTTCTTT. This encodes CASSLRGDFGDTEAFF. J is TRBJ1-1 and V is TRBV4-1; maybe TRBD1 (5 bases). V lost 4 bases and J lost 3, with 18 bases in between. The CDR3 is 16 residues long. Germline CDR1 is MGHRA and CDR2 is YSYEKL.

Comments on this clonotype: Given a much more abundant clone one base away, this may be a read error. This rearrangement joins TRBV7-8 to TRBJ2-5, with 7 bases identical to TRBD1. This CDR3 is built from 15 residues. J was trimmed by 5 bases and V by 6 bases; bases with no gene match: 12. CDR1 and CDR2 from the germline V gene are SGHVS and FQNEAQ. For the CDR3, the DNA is TGTGCCAGCAGATTAAAGGAACAGGGGAAGGAGACCCAGTACTTC. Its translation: CASRLKEQGKETQYF. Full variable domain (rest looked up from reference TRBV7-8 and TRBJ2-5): GAGVSQSPRYKVAKRGQDVALRCDPISGHVSLFWYQQALGQGPEFLTYFQNEAQLDKSGLPSDRFFAERPEGSVSTLKIQRTQQEDSAVYLCASRLKEQGKETQYFGPGTRLLVL.

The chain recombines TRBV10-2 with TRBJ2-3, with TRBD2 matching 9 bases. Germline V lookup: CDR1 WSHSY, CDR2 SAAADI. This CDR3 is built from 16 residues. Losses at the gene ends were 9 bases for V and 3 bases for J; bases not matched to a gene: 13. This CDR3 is CASSRQGLAGTDTQYF. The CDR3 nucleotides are TGCGCCAGTAGCCGCCAGGGGCTAGCGGGAACAGATACGCAGTATTTT.

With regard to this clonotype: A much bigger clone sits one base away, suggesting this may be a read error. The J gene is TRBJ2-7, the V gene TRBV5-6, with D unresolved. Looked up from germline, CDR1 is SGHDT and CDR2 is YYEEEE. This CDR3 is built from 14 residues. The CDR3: CASCMRLSSYEQHF. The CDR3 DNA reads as TGTGCCAGCTGTATGAGGCTAAGCTCCTACGAGCAGCACTTC.

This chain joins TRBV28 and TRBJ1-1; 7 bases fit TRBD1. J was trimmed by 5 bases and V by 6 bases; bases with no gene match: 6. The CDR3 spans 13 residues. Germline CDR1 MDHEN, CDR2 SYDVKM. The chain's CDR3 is CASRRDRTTEAFF. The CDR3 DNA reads TGTGCCAGCAGGAGGGACAGAACGACTGAAGCTTTCTTT.

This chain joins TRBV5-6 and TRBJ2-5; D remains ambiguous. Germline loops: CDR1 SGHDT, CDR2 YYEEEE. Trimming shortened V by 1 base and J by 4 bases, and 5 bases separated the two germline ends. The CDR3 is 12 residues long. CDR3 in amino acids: CASSLTGETQYF. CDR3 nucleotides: TGTGCCAGCAGCTTGACGGGAGAGACCCAGTACTTC.

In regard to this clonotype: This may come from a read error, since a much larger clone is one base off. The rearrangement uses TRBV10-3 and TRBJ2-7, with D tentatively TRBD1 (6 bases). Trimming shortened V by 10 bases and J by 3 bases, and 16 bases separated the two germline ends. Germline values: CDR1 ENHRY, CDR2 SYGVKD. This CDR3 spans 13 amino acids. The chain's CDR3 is CATMDQDSYEQYF. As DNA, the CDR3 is TGTGCCACCATGGACCAGGACAGCTACGAGCAGTACTTC.

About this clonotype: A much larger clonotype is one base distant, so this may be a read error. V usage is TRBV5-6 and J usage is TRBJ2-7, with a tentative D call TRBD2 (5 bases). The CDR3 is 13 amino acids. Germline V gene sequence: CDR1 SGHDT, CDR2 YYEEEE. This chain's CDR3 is CASSLGGPKEQCF. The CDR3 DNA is TGTGCCAGCAGCCTCGGAGGTCCGAAAGAGCAGTGCTTC.

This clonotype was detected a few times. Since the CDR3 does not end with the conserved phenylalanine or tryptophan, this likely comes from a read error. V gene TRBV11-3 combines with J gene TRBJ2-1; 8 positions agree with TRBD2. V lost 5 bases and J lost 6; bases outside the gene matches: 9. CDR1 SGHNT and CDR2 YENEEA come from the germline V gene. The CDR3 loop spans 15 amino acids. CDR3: CASSLAGQAINEQFL. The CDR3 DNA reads TGTGCCAGCAGCCTAGCGGGTCAGGCTATCAATGAGCAGTTCTTA.

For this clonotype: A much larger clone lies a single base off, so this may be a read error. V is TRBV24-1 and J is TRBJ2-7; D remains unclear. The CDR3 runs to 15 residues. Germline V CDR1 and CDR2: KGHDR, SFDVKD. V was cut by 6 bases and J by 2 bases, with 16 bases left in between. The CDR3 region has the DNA TGTGCCACCAGTCTATTATCGGACGGGCCCTACGAGCAGTACTTC. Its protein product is CATSLLSDGPYEQYF.

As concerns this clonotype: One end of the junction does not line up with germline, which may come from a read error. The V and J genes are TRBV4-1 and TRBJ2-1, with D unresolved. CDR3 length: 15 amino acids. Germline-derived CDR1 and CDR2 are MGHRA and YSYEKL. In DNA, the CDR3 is TGCGCCAGCAGCCAAGAGGCTAGTCTACCCAATGGGCAGTTCTTC. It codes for CASSQEASLPNGQFF.

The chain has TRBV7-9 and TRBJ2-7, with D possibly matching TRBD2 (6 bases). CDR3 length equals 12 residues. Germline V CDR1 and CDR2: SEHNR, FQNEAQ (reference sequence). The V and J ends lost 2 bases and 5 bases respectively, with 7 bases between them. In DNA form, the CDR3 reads TGTGCCAGCAGCTTAACGGGGGACGAGCAGTACTTC. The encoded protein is CASSLTGDEQYF.

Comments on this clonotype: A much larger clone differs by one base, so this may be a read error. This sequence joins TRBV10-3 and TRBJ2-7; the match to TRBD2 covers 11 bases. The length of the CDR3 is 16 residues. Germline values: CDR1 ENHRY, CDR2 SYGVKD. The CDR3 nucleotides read TGTGTCATCAGTGTTTCTAGCGGGGGGCCTTTTGGCGAGCAGTACTTC. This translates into CVISVSSGGPFGEQYF.

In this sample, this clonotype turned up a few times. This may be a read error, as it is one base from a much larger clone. CDR3 nucleotide sequence: TGCGCCAGCAGCATACAGGGGGTTAATGAAAAACTGTTTTTT. Translating it yields CASSIQGVNEKLFF. The V call is TRBV4-1, the J call TRBJ1-4, with 8 bases fitting TRBD1. Germline CDR1 MGHRA, CDR2 YSYEKL. V gave up 5 bases and J gave up 4 bases; unmatched junction bases: 3. CDR3 length: 14 residues.

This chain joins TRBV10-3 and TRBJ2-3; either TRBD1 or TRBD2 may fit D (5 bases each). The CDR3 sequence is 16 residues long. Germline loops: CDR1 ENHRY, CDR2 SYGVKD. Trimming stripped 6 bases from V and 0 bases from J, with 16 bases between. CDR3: CAISPTRGASTDTQYF. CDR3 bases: TGTGCCATCAGCCCAACTAGAGGGGCTAGCACAGATACGCAGTATTTT.

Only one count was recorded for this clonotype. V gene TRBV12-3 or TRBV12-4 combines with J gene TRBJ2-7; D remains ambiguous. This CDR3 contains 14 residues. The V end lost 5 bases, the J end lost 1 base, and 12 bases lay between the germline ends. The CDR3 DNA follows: TGTGCCAGCAGTCCGAGACTGAGGTCCTACGAGCAGTACTTC. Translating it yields CASSPRLRSYEQYF.